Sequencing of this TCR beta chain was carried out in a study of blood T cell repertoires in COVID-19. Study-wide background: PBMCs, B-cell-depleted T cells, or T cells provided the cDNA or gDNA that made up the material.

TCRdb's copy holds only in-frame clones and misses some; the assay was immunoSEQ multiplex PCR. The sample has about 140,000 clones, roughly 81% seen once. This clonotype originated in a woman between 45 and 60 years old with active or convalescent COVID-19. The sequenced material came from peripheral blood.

This chain's CDR3 is CASSLTGTSGTNEQFF. The CDR3, as DNA: TGTGCCAGTAGTCTCACAGGGACTAGCGGGACCAATGAGCAGTTCTTC. The V call is TRBV19, the J call TRBJ2-1; 13 bases agree with TRBD2. The J segment lost 6 bases and the V segment lost 5 bases, leaving 7 bases of the junction unmatched. Germline values: CDR1 LNHDA, CDR2 SQIVND (reference sequence). The CDR3 has 16 residues.